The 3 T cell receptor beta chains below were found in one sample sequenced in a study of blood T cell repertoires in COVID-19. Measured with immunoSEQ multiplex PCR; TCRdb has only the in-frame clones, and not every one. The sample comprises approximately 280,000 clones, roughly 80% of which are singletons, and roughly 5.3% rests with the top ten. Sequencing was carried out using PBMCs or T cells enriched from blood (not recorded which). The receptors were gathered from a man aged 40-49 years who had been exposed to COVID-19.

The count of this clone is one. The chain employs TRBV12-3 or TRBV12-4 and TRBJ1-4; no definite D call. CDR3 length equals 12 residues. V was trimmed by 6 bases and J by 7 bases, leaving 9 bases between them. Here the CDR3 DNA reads TGTGCCAGCAGGCAGGAGGGTGAAAAACTGTTTTTT. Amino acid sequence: CASRQEGEKLFF.

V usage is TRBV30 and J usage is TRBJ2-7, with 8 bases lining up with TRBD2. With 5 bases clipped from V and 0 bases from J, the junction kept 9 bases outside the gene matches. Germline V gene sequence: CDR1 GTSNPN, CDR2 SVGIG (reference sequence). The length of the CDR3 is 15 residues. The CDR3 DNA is TGTGCCTGGGACGGGAGGGGCCTGAGCTCCTACGAGCAGTACTTC. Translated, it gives CAWDGRGLSSYEQYF.

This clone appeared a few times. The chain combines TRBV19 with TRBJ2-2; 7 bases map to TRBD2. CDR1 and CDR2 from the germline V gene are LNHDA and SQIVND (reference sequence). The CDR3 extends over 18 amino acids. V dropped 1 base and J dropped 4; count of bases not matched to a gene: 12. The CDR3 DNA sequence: TGTGCCAGTAGTATAGGGTCCGTGAACCGGGGGGTCACCGGGGAGCTGTTTTTT. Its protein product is CASSIGSVNRGVTGELFF.